The 14 T cell receptor beta chains listed next were all sequenced from one sample in a study of cytomegalovirus exposure and HLA in healthy donors. PCR was performed using 60 Vbeta and 13 Jbeta primers. Profiled with immunoSEQ multiplex PCR; TCRdb holds only in-frame clones, not every one. Of around 190,000 clones detected, 79% appear once; the ten largest clones hold 1.6%. Sequences were obtained from PBMCs. The source is a woman aged 18-29 years in good health and CMV-seronegative.

The V gene is TRBV25-1, the J gene TRBJ2-7; no firm D call. The CDR3 is 13 residues long. V was shortened by 2 bases and J by 12 bases, with 17 bases between the two germline ends. Germline lookup yields CDR1 MGHDK and CDR2 SYGVNS. The CDR3 loop is CASSELSRDKLYF. The CDR3 nucleotides are TGTGCCAGCAGTGAACTTTCGCGAGACAAACTGTACTTC.

The chain combines TRBV6-5 with TRBJ1-2; weak D call: TRBD1 (6 bases). There are 11 residues in the CDR3. Between the trimmed V and J ends, which lost 11 bases and 6 bases, there was a span of 13 bases. CDR1 is MNHEY, CDR2 SVGAGI, per germline. CDR3 sequence reads: CASWGPDGYTF. The CDR3 nucleotides read TGTGCCTCCTGGGGGCCAGATGGCTACACCTTC.

The chain has TRBV6-6 and TRBJ1-2; 8 bases line up with TRBD1. Germline trimming cut 6 bases from V and 5 bases from J; bases unmatched to any gene: 2. Germline CDR1 is MNHNY and CDR2 is SVGAGI (reference sequence). This CDR3 has 12 residues. The CDR3 DNA follows: TGTGCCAGCAGGACAGGGGCGTATGGCTACACCTTC. Translation: CASRTGAYGYTF.

The chain joins TRBV29-1 to TRBJ1-4; TRBD1 might be the D (5 bases). The CDR3 has 14 amino acids. V was shortened by 2 bases and J by 4 bases, with 11 bases between the two germline ends. In germline, CDR1 is SQVTM, CDR2 ANQGSEA. CDR3 amino acids: CSVERGSGNEKLFF. The CDR3 DNA follows: TGCAGCGTTGAAAGGGGATCGGGTAATGAAAAACTGTTTTTT.

This chain uses TRBV30 with TRBJ2-7; 8 bases map to TRBD1. CDR3 length: 12 amino acids. V trimming: 8 bases; J trimming: 4 bases; junction bases outside the gene matches: 7. Looked up from germline, CDR1 is GTSNPN and CDR2 is SVGIG (reference sequence). CDR3 DNA sequence: TGTGCCGGTGGACAGGGTTTGTACGAGCAGTACTTC. This translates into CAGGQGLYEQYF. Supplemented by reference TRBV30 and TRBJ2-7, the full variable domain reads SQTIHQWPATLVQPVGSPLSLECTVEGTSNPNLYWYRQAAGRGLQLLFYSVGIGQISSEVPQNLSASRPQDRQFILSSKKLLLSDSGFYLCAGGQGLYEQYFGPGTRLTVT.

CDR3 residues: CASSQTTTTGANVLTF. For the CDR3, the DNA is TGCGCCAGCAGCCAGACTACTACGACGGGGGCCAACGTCCTGACTTTC. The chain combines TRBV4-1 with TRBJ2-6; a weak D match, TRBD2 (5 bases). Trimming took 3 bases from V and 4 from J, leaving 13 bases between them. Per the germline V gene, CDR1 is MGHRA and CDR2 is YSYEKL. CDR3 length: 16 amino acids.

The chain couples TRBV2 to TRBJ2-1, with D tentatively TRBD1 (7 bases). There are 15 residues in the CDR3. Trimming pared 5 bases from V and 6 bases from J, leaving 17 bases between. Per the germline V gene, CDR1 is SNHLY and CDR2 is FYNNEI. CDR3 DNA sequence: TGTGCCAGCAGTCGGACAGGAGGGGGATTCAATGAGCAGTTCTTC. Translated: CASSRTGGGFNEQFF.

This clone was recorded once. The chain carries TRBV18 and TRBJ1-5; 7 bases match TRBD1. The germline V gene encodes CDR1 KGHSH and CDR2 LQKENI. V dropped 2 bases and J dropped 3; count of bases not matched to a gene: 4. There are 15 residues in the CDR3. This chain's CDR3 is CASSPSTGDNQPQHF. The CDR3 nucleotides are TGTGCCAGCTCACCAAGTACAGGGGACAATCAGCCCCAGCATTTT.

V usage is TRBV6-5 and J usage is TRBJ2-1; unclear D gene. The ends were cut back, 0 bases at V and 10 bases at J, with 13 bases in the middle. CDR1 is MNHEY, CDR2 SVGAGI, per germline. The CDR3 totals 14 residues. The CDR3 reads CASSYSSPAHEQFF. CDR3 nucleotides: TGTGCCAGCAGTTACTCGAGTCCTGCTCACGAGCAGTTCTTC.

The J gene is TRBJ1-5, the V gene TRBV28; D possibly corresponds to TRBD1 (6 bases). Germline values: CDR1 MDHEN, CDR2 SYDVKM. The CDR3 length is 15 residues. The V and J ends lost 7 bases and 3 bases respectively, with 16 bases between them. This CDR3 is CASIIAGVNNQPQHF. The CDR3 bases are TGTGCCAGCATTATCGCAGGGGTGAACAATCAGCCCCAGCATTTT.

The chain carries TRBV10-3 and TRBJ1-2, with 7 bases aligning to TRBD1. Looked up from germline, CDR1 is ENHRY and CDR2 is SYGVKD. The CDR3 runs 13 residues. The V segment lost 5 bases and the J segment 2 bases; nucleotides outside the gene matches: 2. CDR3 in amino acids: CAISRQGNYGYTF. In DNA, the CDR3 is TGTGCCATCAGTCGACAGGGAAACTATGGCTACACCTTC.

This chain uses TRBV2 with TRBJ2-1; TRBD2 matches 10 bases. The germline V gene encodes CDR1 SNHLY and CDR2 FYNNEI. This CDR3 spans 15 amino acids. V dropped 3 bases and J dropped 7; count of bases not matched to a gene: 6. CDR3 in DNA: TGTGCCAGCAGTGATAGCACTAGCGGGACGAATGAGCAGTTCTTC. It yields the protein CASSDSTSGTNEQFF.

The gene calls are TRBV2 and TRBJ1-1, with 9 bases that match TRBD1. This CDR3 spans 13 amino acids. V lost 6 bases and J lost 4; bases outside the gene matches: 3. Germline V gene sequence: CDR1 SNHLY, CDR2 FYNNEI. This CDR3 reads CASRDRGSTEAFF. The DNA for the CDR3 is TGTGCCAGCAGGGACAGGGGTAGCACTGAAGCTTTCTTT.

The chain employs TRBV14 and TRBJ2-3; maybe TRBD2 (6 bases). This CDR3 contains 16 residues. Trimming removed 0 bases at V and 2 bases at J, with 12 bases between. Germline CDR1 and CDR2: SGHDN and FVKESK. CDR3 loop: CASSQELAGFTDTQYF. The CDR3 DNA reads TGTGCCAGCAGCCAAGAGCTTGCGGGGTTCACAGATACGCAGTATTTT.